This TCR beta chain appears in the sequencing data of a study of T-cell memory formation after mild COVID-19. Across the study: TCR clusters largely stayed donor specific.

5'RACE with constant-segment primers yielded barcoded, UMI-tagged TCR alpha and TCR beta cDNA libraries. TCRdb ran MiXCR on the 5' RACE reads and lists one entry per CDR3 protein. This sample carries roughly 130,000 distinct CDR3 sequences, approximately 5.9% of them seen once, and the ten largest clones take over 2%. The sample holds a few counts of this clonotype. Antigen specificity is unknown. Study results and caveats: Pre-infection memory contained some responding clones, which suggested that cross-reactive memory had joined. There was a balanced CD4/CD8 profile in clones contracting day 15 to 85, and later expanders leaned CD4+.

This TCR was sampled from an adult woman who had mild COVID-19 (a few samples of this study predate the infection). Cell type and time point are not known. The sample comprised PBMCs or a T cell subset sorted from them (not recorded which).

CDR3 loop: CASSLDRRETQYF. CDR3 coding DNA: TGTGCCAGCAGCTTAGATCGGAGGGAGACCCAGTACTTC. This chain joins TRBV7-2 and TRBJ2-5, with a possible D match to TRBD2 (5 bases). Germline CDR1 reads SGHTA; CDR2 reads FQGNSA. This CDR3 comprises 13 residues. V lost 1 base and J lost 5, with 8 bases in between.